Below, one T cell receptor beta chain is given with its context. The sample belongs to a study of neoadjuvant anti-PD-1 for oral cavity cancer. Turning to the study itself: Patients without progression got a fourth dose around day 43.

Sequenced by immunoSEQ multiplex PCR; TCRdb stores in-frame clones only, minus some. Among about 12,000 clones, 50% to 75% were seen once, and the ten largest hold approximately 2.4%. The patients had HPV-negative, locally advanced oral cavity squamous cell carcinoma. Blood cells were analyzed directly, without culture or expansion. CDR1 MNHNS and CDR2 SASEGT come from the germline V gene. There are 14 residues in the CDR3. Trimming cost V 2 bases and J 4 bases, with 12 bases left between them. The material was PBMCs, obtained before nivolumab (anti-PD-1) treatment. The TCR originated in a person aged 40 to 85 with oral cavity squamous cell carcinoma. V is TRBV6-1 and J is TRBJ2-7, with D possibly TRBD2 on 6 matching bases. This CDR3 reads CASSERGTWYEQYF. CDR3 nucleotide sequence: TGTGCCAGCAGTGAACGAGGGACTTGGTACGAGCAGTACTTC.